The present entry profiles one T cell receptor (beta chain) with its context. This sample is drawn from a study of control samples from healthy donors and cancer patients. Libraries were prepared by immunoSEQ multiplex PCR; TCRdb keeps only in-frame clonotypes and omits some of them. The table includes fewer than 65,000 clones, over 70% detected once. Germline values: CDR1 SGHRS, CDR2 YFSETQ. V was clipped by 0 bases and J by 4 bases, with 12 bases between them. The CDR3 loop spans 15 amino acids. J is TRBJ2-3 and V is TRBV5-1; D may be TRBD2 (5 bases). The receptor comes from a man in his 70s in good health. Sequencing input: blood. CDR3 DNA sequence: TGCGCCAGCAGCTTGGATCGAGCGGCCTCAGATACGCAGTATTTT. This gives the protein CASSLDRAASDTQYF. The full variable domain, in which reference TRBV5-1 and TRBJ2-3 provide the parts outside the CDR3, is KAGVTQTPRYLIKTRGQQVTLSCSPISGHRSVSWYQQTPGQGLQFLFEYFSETQRNKGNFPGRFSGRQFSNSRSEMNVSTLELGDSALYLCASSLDRAASDTQYFGPGTRLTVL.